Each of the 26 T cell receptor beta chains below was sequenced from the same sample in a study of vaccination effects on CD4 cells after COVID-19. Sequencing was preceded by expansion of antigen-specific CD4+ T cells with viral peptide pools in the ViraFEST assay. At the end of less than 12 days of culture, CD4+ T cells were isolated. Vaccine recipients lacked prior SARS-CoV-2 infection and had negative nucleocapsid antibodies. These TCRs' antigens remain unknown. Data came from immunoSEQ multiplex PCR; TCRdb stores just in-frame clones and leaves some out. Of 55,000 or so clones in the sample, about two thirds were seen once. This specimen consisted of CD4+ T cells from PBMCs cultured with SARS-CoV-2 spike peptides, obtained before COVID-19 vaccination. Source of these receptors: a human donor who received a COVID-19 vaccine.

The chain has TRBV6-4 and TRBJ1-1, with D possibly TRBD1 on 5 matching bases. The CDR3 loop spans 15 amino acids. Germline CDR1 and CDR2: MRHNA and SNTAGT. The V end lost 6 bases, the J end lost 1 base, and 15 bases lay between the germline ends. CDR3 DNA: TGTGCCAGCAGCGCAGTCGGGCAGGGGAACACTGAAGCTTTCTTT. Translating gives CASSAVGQGNTEAFF.

The chain couples TRBV11-1 to TRBJ2-6, with D tentatively TRBD1 (6 bases). Germline assignment: CDR1 SGHAT and CDR2 FQDESV (reference sequence). V shed 8 bases and J shed 1 base, with 15 bases lying between them. The CDR3 is made up of 16 amino acids. The CDR3 DNA reads TGTGCCAGCGCGACAGGCTCATTTTCTGGGGCCAACGTCCTGACTTTC. Translating it yields CASATGSFSGANVLTF.

V gene TRBV6-2 or TRBV6-3 combines with J gene TRBJ2-2; 8 bases line up with TRBD1. With V trimmed by 6 bases and J by 4 bases, 4 bases remained unmatched. The length of the CDR3 is 14 residues. Germline-derived CDR1 and CDR2 are MNHEY and SVGEGT. CDR3 residues: CASSRGQGTGELFF. CDR3 sequence (DNA): TGTGCCAGCAGCCGAGGACAGGGCACCGGGGAGCTGTTTTTT.

The V and J genes are TRBV20-1 and TRBJ2-7; possible D gene TRBD1, 5 bases. The V gene lost 5 bases and the J gene lost 4 bases, with 15 bases spanning the gap. The CDR3 has 13 amino acids. Per the germline V gene, CDR1 is DFQATT and CDR2 is SNEGSKA (reference sequence). The CDR3 sequence: CSARGRVRYEQYF. The CDR3 DNA reads TGCAGTGCTCGTGGCAGGGTTAGATACGAGCAGTACTTC.

The genes are TRBV20-1 and TRBJ2-5; D may be TRBD2 (6 bases). Trimming took off 3 bases at V and 14 bases at J, with 16 bases between the two ends. The germline V gene has CDR1 DFQATT and CDR2 SNEGSKA (reference sequence). The CDR3 has 11 amino acids. The CDR3 sequence: CSARGTGADYF. Written as DNA, the CDR3 is TGCAGTGCTAGGGGTACGGGAGCGGACTACTTC.

The V and J genes are TRBV27 and TRBJ2-7; TRBD1 agrees at 10 bases. CDR1 is MNHEY, CDR2 SMNVEV, per germline (reference sequence). Trimming took 5 bases from V and 6 from J; bases not matched to a gene: 7. The CDR3 length is 14 residues. The CDR3 loop reads CASSTGQGRFEQYF. In DNA, the CDR3 is TGTGCCAGCAGTACGGGACAGGGGCGCTTCGAGCAGTACTTC.

V usage is TRBV20-1 and J usage is TRBJ2-7; possible D gene TRBD2, 7 bases. The V end was cut by 7 bases, the J end by 4 bases, with 11 bases between. CDR1 and CDR2 (germline): DFQATT, SNEGSKA (reference sequence). This CDR3 region has 11 residues. The CDR3 DNA reads TGCAGTGTGGAGGGGGGGTACGAGCAGTACTTC. Protein sequence: CSVEGGYEQYF.

The CDR3 DNA follows: TGTGCCAGCAGCTTAGGAGACAGGGCAGAGACCCAGTACTTC. Protein: CASSLGDRAETQYF. The rearrangement uses TRBV7-2 and TRBJ2-5, with TRBD1 matching over 7 bases. There are 14 residues in the CDR3. The germline CDR1 and CDR2 sequences are SGHTA and FQGNSA. V dropped 1 base and J dropped 4; count of bases not matched to a gene: 3.

The chain joins TRBV6-1 to TRBJ2-7; D gene unclear. The CDR3 covers 12 residues. V lost 2 bases to trimming and J lost 5 bases, with 7 bases between them. The germline gives CDR1 MNHNS, CDR2 SASEGT. Here the CDR3 DNA reads TGTGCCAGCAGTGAATTCAAAAACGAGCAGTACTTC. This gives the protein CASSEFKNEQYF.

This clone was found a few times. The chain combines TRBV11-2 with TRBJ2-7; D perhaps matches TRBD1 (5 bases). With 3 bases removed from V and 5 bases from J, the gap between germline ends came to 11 bases. Germline V lookup: CDR1 SGHAT, CDR2 FQNNGV. CDR3 length: 13 amino acids. CDR3 residues: CASSFTQGDEQYF. As DNA, the CDR3 is TGTGCCAGCAGCTTCACTCAGGGCGACGAGCAGTACTTC.

The chain links TRBV5-6 to TRBJ1-2; D possibly corresponds to TRBD1 (6 bases). The germline CDR1 and CDR2 sequences are SGHDT and YYEEEE. The CDR3 consists of 14 residues. V lost 5 bases and J lost 2, with 13 bases in between. For the CDR3, the DNA is TGTGCCAGCAGTTTCAGGACAGCGAACTATGGCTACACCTTC. Translation gives CASSFRTANYGYTF.

This chain joins TRBV7-9 and TRBJ1-2; a weak D match, TRBD1 (6 bases). Germline V gene lookup returns CDR1 SEHNR and CDR2 FQNEAQ (reference sequence). The CDR3 sequence is 17 residues long. V shed 5 bases and J shed 4 bases, with 23 bases lying between them. This chain's CDR3 is CASSRQTADRTLYGYTF. The CDR3 coding sequence is TGTGCCAGCAGCCGACAAACGGCCGACAGGACCCTCTATGGCTACACCTTC. The whole variable domain, remainder taken from reference TRBV7-9 and TRBJ1-2, is DTGVSQNPRHKITKRGQNVTFRCDPISEHNRLYWYRQTLGQGPEFLTYFQNEAQLEKSRLLSDRFSAERPKGSFSTLEIQRTEQGDSAMYLCASSRQTADRTLYGYTFGSGTRLTVV.

The chain combines TRBV10-3 with TRBJ2-7; tentative D call: TRBD1 (6 bases). Per germline, CDR1 ENHRY and CDR2 SYGVKD. The CDR3 is made up of 12 amino acids. Trimming took 4 bases from V and 3 from J, leaving 7 bases between them. CDR3: CAISATGYEQYF. Here the CDR3 DNA reads TGTGCCATCAGTGCGACAGGCTACGAGCAGTACTTC.

The chain is built from TRBV4-3 and TRBJ2-5; 9 bases agree with TRBD2. The CDR3 spans 22 residues. Germline V gene data show CDR1 as LGHNA and CDR2 as YSLEER. V gave up 1 base and J gave up 2 bases; unmatched junction bases: 23. In DNA form, the CDR3 reads TGCGCCAGCAGCCAAGGTCCGGCGGGGGGGTCTCGATGGGATGGGGTTCAAGAGACCCAGTACTTC. Protein product: CASSQGPAGGSRWDGVQETQYF.

The table lists this clone with a few counts. The genes are TRBV15 and TRBJ2-7; perhaps D is TRBD1 or TRBD2 (5 bases each). Germline V CDR1 and CDR2: LNHNV, YYDKDF (reference sequence). V was clipped by 0 bases and J by 0 bases, with 12 bases between them. This CDR3 has 16 residues. The CDR3 nucleotides are TGTGCCACCAGCAGAGACAGGGACCGAAGCTCCTACGAGCAGTACTTC. This encodes CATSRDRDRSSYEQYF.

This chain uses TRBV14 with TRBJ1-2, with D tentatively TRBD1 (5 bases). The CDR3 is made up of 14 amino acids. Trimming shortened V by 0 bases and J by 8 bases, and 13 bases separated the two germline ends. Per the germline V gene, CDR1 is SGHDN and CDR2 is FVKESK. The CDR3 reads CASSQERSGPGYTF. In DNA, the CDR3 is TGTGCCAGCAGCCAAGAACGGTCAGGGCCGGGCTACACCTTC.

This chain links TRBV10-3 with TRBJ1-1; the D is unclear. This CDR3 has 13 residues. The ends were cut back, 3 bases at V and 1 base at J, with 6 bases in the middle. Germline CDR1 ENHRY, CDR2 SYGVKD. The CDR3 nucleotides are TGTGCCATCAGTGAACATACGAACACTGAAGCTTTCTTT. It is translated as CAISEHTNTEAFF.

The chain has TRBV10-3 and TRBJ2-1; 13 positions match TRBD2. The CDR3 is 15 residues long. Germline V lookup: CDR1 ENHRY, CDR2 SYGVKD. The trim removed 5 bases at V and 7 bases at J, leaving 5 bases unmatched. The CDR3 reads CAISQLAGGYNEQFF. The CDR3 region has the DNA TGTGCCATCAGTCAACTAGCGGGAGGGTATAATGAGCAGTTCTTC.

The V and J genes are TRBV6-5 and TRBJ2-2, with D perhaps matching TRBD1 (5 bases). CDR3 size: 15 residues. Trimming removed 11 bases at V and 1 base at J, with 17 bases between. The germline gives CDR1 MNHEY, CDR2 SVGAGI. This CDR3 is CAAHLGQGNTGELFF. Here the CDR3 DNA reads TGTGCCGCTCACCTCGGCCAGGGGAACACCGGGGAGCTGTTTTTT.

This clone occurred a few times. The CDR3 loop is CASSPGYLGNTIYF. CDR3 DNA sequence: TGTGCCAGCAGCCCAGGCTACCTTGGAAACACCATATATTTT. The chain couples TRBV27 to TRBJ1-3; D not certain. Germline V gene lookup returns CDR1 MNHEY and CDR2 SMNVEV (reference sequence). There are 14 residues in the CDR3. The germline V and J ends were trimmed by 6 bases and 3 bases, with 12 bases remaining between them.

This chain connects TRBV14 to TRBJ1-2; 8 bases line up with TRBD1. With V trimmed by 5 bases and J by 9 bases, 11 bases remained unmatched. The length of the CDR3 is 14 residues. Germline CDR1 is SGHDN and CDR2 is FVKESK. This CDR3 is CASSTRTQGASYTF. The CDR3 DNA follows: TGTGCCAGCAGCACACGGACTCAGGGGGCTAGCTACACCTTC.

This clone has a handful of counts. The chain carries TRBV6-1 and TRBJ1-5; D uncertain. The V end was cut by 2 bases, the J end by 0 bases, with 11 bases between. The CDR3 consists of 16 residues. CDR1 and CDR2 (germline): MNHNS, SASEGT. CDR3 region: CASSEFLSYSNQPQHF. The CDR3 DNA follows: TGTGCCAGCAGTGAATTTCTCTCCTATAGCAATCAGCCCCAGCATTTT.

This sequence joins TRBV7-8 and TRBJ1-5; 9 bases are a match to TRBD1. The CDR3 length is 14 residues. V lost 5 bases and J lost 8; bases outside the gene matches: 7. Germline loops: CDR1 SGHVS, CDR2 FQNEAQ. CDR3 sequence: CASSPRDRVKPQHF. The CDR3 DNA reads TGTGCCAGCAGCCCCCGGGACAGGGTGAAGCCCCAGCATTTT.

V and J are TRBV2 and TRBJ1-2; possible D gene TRBD1, 5 bases. Deletions cut 7 bases from V and 3 bases from J, with 9 bases between. In germline, CDR1 is SNHLY, CDR2 FYNNEI. The CDR3 totals 12 residues. The chain's CDR3 is CASTLTDYGYTF. The CDR3 DNA reads TGTGCCAGCACGTTGACAGACTATGGCTACACCTTC.

J is TRBJ1-3 and V is TRBV3-1 (or the pseudogene TRBV3-2); 7 nucleotides align to TRBD1. This CDR3 comprises 16 residues. CDR1 is LGHDT and CDR2 is YNNKEL in the germline V gene (reference sequence). V gave up 3 bases and J gave up 0 bases; unmatched junction bases: 5. CDR3 sequence (DNA): TGTGCCAGCAGCCAGGGACAGTTGCTCTCTGGAAACACCATATATTTT. It translates to CASSQGQLLSGNTIYF.

The chain has TRBV5-1 and TRBJ2-7; 8 bases are shared with TRBD1. The J segment lost 1 base and the V segment lost 0 bases, leaving 6 bases of the junction unmatched. From germline, CDR1 is SGHRS and CDR2 YFSETQ. This CDR3 comprises 16 residues. CDR3 nucleotide sequence: TGCGCCAGCAGCTTGGCTGGGACAGGACAATCCTACGAGCAGTACTTC. Translating it yields CASSLAGTGQSYEQYF.